In this sample, the clone carrying this TCR beta chain turned up a few times. Its target is unknown. This specimen belongs to a study of brain T cells in children with intractable seizures. Findings and caveats of the study: HCMV serostatus was not known, and viral specificity came from CDR3 similarity only. Pre-surgery blood may have been undersampled, hiding some clones.

Libraries were prepared by immunoSEQ multiplex PCR; TCRdb keeps only in-frame clonotypes and omits some of them. The sample lists 300,000 to 400,000 clones; over 90% were seen once. Specified time point: blood from clinic visit 5 months post-surgery; TSC patient then seizure free. The sequenced cases were selected for having the highest brain T cell transcript signatures. Patients received at least one anti-epileptic drug before surgery. The CDR3 runs 14 residues. V shed 5 bases and J shed 1 base, with 11 bases lying between them. Germline values: CDR1 LNHDA, CDR2 SQIVND (reference sequence). The rearrangement links TRBV19 to TRBJ1-2; D not resolved. The source was peripheral blood, collected about 5 months after surgery. The sequence came from a boy under three years old with tuberous sclerosis and intractable seizures. CDR3 sequence: CASSLADGNYGYTF. In DNA form, the CDR3 reads TGTGCCAGTAGTTTAGCGGACGGTAACTATGGCTACACCTTC.